This note documents a single TCR beta chain sequence. Its target is not known. These data are taken from a study of response to subunit inactivated influenza vaccine. Regarding the study as a whole: Authors suggested that a seasonal influenza vaccination recruits few new T cells each time.

The CDR3 is 14 residues long. Germline CDR1 and CDR2: SGHAT and FQNNGV. The V and J ends lost 3 bases and 1 base respectively, with 4 bases between them. Via MiXCR, TCRdb re-called the RT-PCR reads, giving one row per CDR3 protein. This table holds about 700,000 distinct CDR3 sequences, 14% found once. The receptor comes from a man in his fifties or sixties who received an inactivated influenza vaccine. This chain links TRBV11-2 with TRBJ2-6; D is unresolved. This specimen consisted of PBMCs from blood, obtained 14 days before vaccination. The CDR3 sequence: CASSFVSGANVLTF. The CDR3 DNA reads as TGTGCCAGCAGCTTCGTATCTGGGGCCAACGTCCTGACTTTC.